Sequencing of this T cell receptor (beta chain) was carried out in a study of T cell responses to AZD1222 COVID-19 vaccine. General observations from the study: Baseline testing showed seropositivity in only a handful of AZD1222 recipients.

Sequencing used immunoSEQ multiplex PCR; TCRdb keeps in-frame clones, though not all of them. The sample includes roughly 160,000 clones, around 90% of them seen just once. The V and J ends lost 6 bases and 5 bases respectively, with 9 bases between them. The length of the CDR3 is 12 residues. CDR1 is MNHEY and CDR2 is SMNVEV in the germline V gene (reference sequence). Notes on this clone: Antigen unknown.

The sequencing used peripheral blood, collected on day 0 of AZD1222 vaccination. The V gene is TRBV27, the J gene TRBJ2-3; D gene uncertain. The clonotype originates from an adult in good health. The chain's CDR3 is CASSLLGDTQYF. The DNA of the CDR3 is TGTGCCAGCAGCTTACTGGGAGATACGCAGTATTTT.